A few counts support the clone carrying this T cell receptor (beta chain). The data were taken from a study of T-cell memory formation after mild COVID-19. Via MiXCR, TCRdb re-called the 5' RACE reads, giving one row per CDR3 protein. The data contain hundreds of thousands of distinct CDR3 sequences, roughly 18% of them singletons. V lost 4 bases and J lost 11, with 17 bases in between. The germline V gene encodes CDR1 SGHAT and CDR2 FQNNGV. This CDR3 comprises 14 residues. V gene TRBV11-2 combines with J gene TRBJ1-4; possible D gene TRBD1, 5 bases. The sequencing sample was made of PBMCs or a T cell subset sorted from them (not recorded which). This TCR was recovered from an adult woman who had mild COVID-19 (a few samples of this study predate the infection). Cell type and time point are not known. CDR3 residues: CASSSAGRGFKLFF. The CDR3 DNA reads as TGTGCCAGCAGCTCCGCCGGGAGGGGATTTAAACTGTTTTTT.